This TCR beta chain appears in the sequencing data of a study of T-cell reconstitution after alpha-beta-depleted transplantation in children. During its preparation, the TCRbeta library received unique molecular identifiers. TCRdb independently ran MiXCR on the PCR reads; one entry per CDR3 protein. The data show approximately 400,000 distinct CDR3 sequences, about 17% seen once. Trimming pared 4 bases from V and 5 bases from J, leaving 9 bases between. Germline assignment: CDR1 MNHEY and CDR2 SVGAGI. The length of the CDR3 is 13 residues. The sample in question was PBMCs, mostly from graft donor cells, obtained 360 days after TCRalphabeta/CD19-depleted stem cell transplant. The chain links TRBV6-5 to TRBJ1-5; D gene unclear. This sequence originates from a boy younger than two who had a stem cell transplant for Wiskott-Aldrich syndrome, so the T cells may come from the graft donor. This CDR3 reads CASSLTAYQPQHF. Written as DNA, the CDR3 is TGTGCCAGCAGTTTAACTGCCTATCAGCCCCAGCATTTT.